The 2 T cell receptor beta chains presented below share a single source sample, sequenced in a study of T cells of healthy individuals (dated by TCRdb to 2016 to 2018). Library method: 5' RACE. The listed sequencing device is Illumina MiSeq. TCRdb itself trimmed the public reads at Q25 with fastp, ran MiXCR and retained productive beta chains. For every CDR3 protein sequence, its rows merge into one entry that carries the most common genes and DNA. The sample table contains roughly 87,000 distinct CDR3 sequences; only one count was recorded for approximately 15% of them. 6.2% of the sample lies in the top ten. All receptors come from a human donor in good health.

J is TRBJ2-4 and V is TRBV4-1; D might be TRBD1 (6 bases). The V end lost 9 bases, the J end lost 1 base, and 16 bases lay between the germline ends. The CDR3 contains 15 residues. Germline loops: CDR1 MGHRA, CDR2 YSYEKL. The CDR3 sequence is CASRTGPGAKNIQYF. CDR3 coding DNA: TGCGCCAGTCGTACAGGGCCAGGGGCCAAAAACATTCAGTACTTC.

This sequence joins TRBV7-2 and TRBJ2-2; D tentatively fits TRBD1 or TRBD2 (5 bases each). Germline CDR1 SGHTA, CDR2 FQGNSA. CDR3 length: 18 amino acids. Trimming removed 6 bases from V and 4 bases from J, with 24 bases in between. CDR3 sequence reads: CASSLHSTGTSSTGELFF. The CDR3 coding sequence is TGTGCCAGCAGTTTACATTCAACCGGGACGAGTAGCACCGGGGAGCTGTTTTTT.